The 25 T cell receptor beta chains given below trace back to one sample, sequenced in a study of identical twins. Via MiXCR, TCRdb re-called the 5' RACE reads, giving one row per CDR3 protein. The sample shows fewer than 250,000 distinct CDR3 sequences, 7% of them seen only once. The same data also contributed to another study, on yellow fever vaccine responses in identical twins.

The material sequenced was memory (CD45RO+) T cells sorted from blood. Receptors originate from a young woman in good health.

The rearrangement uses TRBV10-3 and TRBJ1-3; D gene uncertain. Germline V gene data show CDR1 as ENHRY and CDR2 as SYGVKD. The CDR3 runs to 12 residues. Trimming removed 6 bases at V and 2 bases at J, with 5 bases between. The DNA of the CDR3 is TGTGCCATCAGAGATACTGGAAACACCATATATTTT. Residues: CAIRDTGNTIYF.

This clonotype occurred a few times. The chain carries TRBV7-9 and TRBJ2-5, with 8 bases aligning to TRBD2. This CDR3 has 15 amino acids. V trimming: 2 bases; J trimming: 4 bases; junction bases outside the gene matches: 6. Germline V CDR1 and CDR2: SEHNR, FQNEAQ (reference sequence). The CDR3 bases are TGTGCCAGCAGCTTAATAGGTACTAGCGGAGAGACCCAGTACTTC. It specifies CASSLIGTSGETQYF.

The CDR3 loop is CASRIAGGVYEQYV. CDR3 coding DNA: TGTGCCAGCAGGATAGCGGGGGGAGTCTACGAGCAGTACGTC. The chain recombines TRBV28 with TRBJ2-7, with TRBD2 matching 10 bases. This CDR3 spans 14 amino acids. V gave up 6 bases and J gave up 3 bases; unmatched junction bases: 5. CDR1 MDHEN and CDR2 SYDVKM come from the germline V gene.

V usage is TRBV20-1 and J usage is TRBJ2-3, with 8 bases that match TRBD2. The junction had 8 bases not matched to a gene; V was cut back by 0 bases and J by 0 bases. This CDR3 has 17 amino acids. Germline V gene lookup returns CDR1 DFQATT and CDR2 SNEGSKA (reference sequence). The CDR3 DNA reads TGCAGTGCTAGAGAGGCCTCCAGCGGGGGCAGCACAGATACGCAGTATTTT. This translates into CSAREASSGGSTDTQYF.

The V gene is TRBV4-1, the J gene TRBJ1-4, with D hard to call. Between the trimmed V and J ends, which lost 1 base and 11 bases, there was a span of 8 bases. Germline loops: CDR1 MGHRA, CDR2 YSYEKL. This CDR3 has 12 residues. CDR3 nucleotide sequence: TGCGCCAGCAGCCAAGCCCCAAATAAACTGTTTTTT. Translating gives CASSQAPNKLFF.

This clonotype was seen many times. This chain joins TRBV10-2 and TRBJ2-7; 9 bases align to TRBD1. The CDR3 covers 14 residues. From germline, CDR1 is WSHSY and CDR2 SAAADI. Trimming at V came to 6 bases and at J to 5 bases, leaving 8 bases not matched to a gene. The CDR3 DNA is TGCGCCAGCAGGTGGGGACAGGGAAAAAACGAGCAGTACTTC. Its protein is CASRWGQGKNEQYF.

In nucleotides, the CDR3 is TGTGCCAGCGGTCCGACTAGCGGGAGGGAAAACGAGCAGTACTTC. It yields the protein CASGPTSGRENEQYF. The V and J genes are TRBV2 and TRBJ2-7, with 14 nucleotides matching TRBD2. From germline, CDR1 is SNHLY and CDR2 FYNNEI. The length of the CDR3 is 15 residues. V was clipped by 8 bases and J by 5 bases; unmatched bases: 8.

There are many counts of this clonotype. The CDR3, as DNA: TGTGGGGGGCGGAGGGAGACCCAGTACTTC. It encodes CGGRRETQYF. The gene calls are TRBV6-6 and TRBJ2-5; weak D call: TRBD1 (6 bases). This CDR3 has 10 residues. Germline values: CDR1 MNHNY, CDR2 SVGAGI (reference sequence).

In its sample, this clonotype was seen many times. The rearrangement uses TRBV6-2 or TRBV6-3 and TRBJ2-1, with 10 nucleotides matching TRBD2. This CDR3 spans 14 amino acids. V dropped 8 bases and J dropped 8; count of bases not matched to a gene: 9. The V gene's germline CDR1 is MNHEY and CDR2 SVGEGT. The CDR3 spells CASGSGTSADEQFF. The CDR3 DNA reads TGTGCCAGCGGTTCCGGGACTAGCGCTGATGAGCAGTTCTTC.

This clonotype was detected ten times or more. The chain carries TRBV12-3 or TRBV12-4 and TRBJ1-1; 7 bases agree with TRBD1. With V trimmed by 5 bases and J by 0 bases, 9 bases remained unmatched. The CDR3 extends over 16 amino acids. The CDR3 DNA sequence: TGTGCCAGCAGTCCACGGGACAGTGGCATGAACACTGAAGCTTTCTTT. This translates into CASSPRDSGMNTEAFF.

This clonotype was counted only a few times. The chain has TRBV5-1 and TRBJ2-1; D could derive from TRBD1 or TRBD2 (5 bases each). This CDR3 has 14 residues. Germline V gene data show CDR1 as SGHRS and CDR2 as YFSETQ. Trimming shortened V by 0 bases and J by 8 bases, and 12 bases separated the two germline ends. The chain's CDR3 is CASSLARRDDEQFF. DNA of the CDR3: TGCGCCAGCAGCTTGGCGCGAAGGGACGATGAGCAGTTCTTC.

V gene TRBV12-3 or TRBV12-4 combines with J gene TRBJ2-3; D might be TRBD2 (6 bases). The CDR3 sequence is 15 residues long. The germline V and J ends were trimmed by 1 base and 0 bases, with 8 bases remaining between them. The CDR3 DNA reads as TGTGCCAGCAGTTTAGGGGACTTGAGCACAGATACGCAGTATTTT. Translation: CASSLGDLSTDTQYF.

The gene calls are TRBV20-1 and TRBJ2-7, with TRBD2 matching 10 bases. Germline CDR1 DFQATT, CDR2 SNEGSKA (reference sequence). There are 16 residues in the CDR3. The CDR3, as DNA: TGCTGTGCTAGAGATCCGCGTAGCGGGGGGAGCTACGAGCAGTACGTC. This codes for CCARDPRSGGSYEQYV.

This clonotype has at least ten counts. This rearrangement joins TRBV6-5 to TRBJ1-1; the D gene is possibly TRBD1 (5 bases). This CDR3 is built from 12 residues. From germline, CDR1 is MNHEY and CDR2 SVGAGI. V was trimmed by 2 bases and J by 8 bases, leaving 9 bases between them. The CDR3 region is CASSYDGAEAFF. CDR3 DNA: TGTGCCAGCAGTTACGACGGGGCGGAAGCTTTCTTT.

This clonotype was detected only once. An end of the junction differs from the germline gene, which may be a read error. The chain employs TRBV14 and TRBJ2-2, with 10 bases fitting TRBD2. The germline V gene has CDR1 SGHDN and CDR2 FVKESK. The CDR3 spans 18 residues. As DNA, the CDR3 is TGTGCCAGCAGCCAAGTTACTAGCGGGGCCCCGAACACCGTGGAGCTGTTTTTT. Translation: CASSQVTSGAPNTVELFF.

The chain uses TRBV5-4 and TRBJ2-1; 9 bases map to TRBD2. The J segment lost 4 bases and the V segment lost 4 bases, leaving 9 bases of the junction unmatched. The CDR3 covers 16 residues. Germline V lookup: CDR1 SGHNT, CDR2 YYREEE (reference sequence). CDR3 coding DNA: TGTGCCAGCAGCCAGGGTAGCGGGAGAAATTACAATGAGCAGTTCTTC. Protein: CASSQGSGRNYNEQFF.

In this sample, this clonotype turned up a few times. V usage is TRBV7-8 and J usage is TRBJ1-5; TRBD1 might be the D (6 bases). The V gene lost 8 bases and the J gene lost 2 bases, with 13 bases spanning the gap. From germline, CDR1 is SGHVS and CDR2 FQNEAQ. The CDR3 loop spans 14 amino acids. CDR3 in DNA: TGTGCCAGCCAGGGACAACGAGGCAATCAGCCCCAGCATTTT. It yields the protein CASQGQRGNQPQHF.

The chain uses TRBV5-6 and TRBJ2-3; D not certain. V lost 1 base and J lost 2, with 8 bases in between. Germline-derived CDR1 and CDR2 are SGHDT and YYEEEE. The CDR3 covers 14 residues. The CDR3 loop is CASSLLRTTDTQYF. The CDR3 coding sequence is TGTGCCAGCAGCTTGTTGAGAACCACAGATACGCAGTATTTT.

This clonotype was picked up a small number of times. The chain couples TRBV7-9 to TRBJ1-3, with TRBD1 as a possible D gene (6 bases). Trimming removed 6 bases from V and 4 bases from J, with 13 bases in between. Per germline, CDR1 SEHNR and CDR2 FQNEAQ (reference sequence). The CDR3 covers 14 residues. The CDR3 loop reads CASSLQGFGNTIYF. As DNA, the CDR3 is TGTGCCAGCAGTTTACAGGGTTTCGGAAACACCATATATTTT.

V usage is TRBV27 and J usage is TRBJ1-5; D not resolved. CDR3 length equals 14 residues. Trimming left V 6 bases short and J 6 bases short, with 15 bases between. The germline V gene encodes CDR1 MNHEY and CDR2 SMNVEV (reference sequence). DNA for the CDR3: TGTGCCAGCAGCCAGAAAGATTCGGGTCAGCCCCAGCATTTT. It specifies CASSQKDSGQPQHF.

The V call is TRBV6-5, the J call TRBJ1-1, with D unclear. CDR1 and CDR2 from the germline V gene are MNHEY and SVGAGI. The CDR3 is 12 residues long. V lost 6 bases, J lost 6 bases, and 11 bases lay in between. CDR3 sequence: CASRRARSEAFF. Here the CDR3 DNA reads TGTGCCAGCAGGCGGGCACGGTCTGAAGCTTTCTTT.

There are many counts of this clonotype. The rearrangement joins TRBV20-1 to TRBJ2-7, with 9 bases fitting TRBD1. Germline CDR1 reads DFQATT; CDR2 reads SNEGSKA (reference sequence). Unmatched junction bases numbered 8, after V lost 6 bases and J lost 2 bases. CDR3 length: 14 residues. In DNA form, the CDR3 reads TGCAGTGCATCACCGGGACAGGGAGCCTACGAGCAGTACTTC. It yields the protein CSASPGQGAYEQYF.

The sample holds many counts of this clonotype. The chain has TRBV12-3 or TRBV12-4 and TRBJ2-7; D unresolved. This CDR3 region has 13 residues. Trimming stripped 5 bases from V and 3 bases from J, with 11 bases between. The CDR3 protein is CASSPGRFYEQYF. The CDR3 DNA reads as TGTGCCAGCAGTCCTGGACGTTTCTACGAGCAGTACTTC.

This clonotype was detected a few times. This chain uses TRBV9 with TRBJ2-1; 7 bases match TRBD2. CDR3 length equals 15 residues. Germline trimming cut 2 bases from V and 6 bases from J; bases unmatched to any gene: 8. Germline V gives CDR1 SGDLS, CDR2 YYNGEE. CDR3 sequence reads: CASSVWGEGRNEQFF. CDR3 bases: TGTGCCAGCAGCGTTTGGGGGGAGGGTCGCAATGAGCAGTTCTTC.

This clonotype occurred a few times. CDR3 loop: CSARPDRGDYGYTF. Written as DNA, the CDR3 is TGCAGTGCTAGACCTGACAGGGGGGACTATGGCTACACCTTC. This rearrangement joins TRBV20-1 to TRBJ1-2; 9 bases are shared with TRBD1. V shed 2 bases and J 3 bases; nucleotides not matched to a gene: 4. The CDR3 totals 14 residues. The germline V gene encodes CDR1 DFQATT and CDR2 SNEGSKA (reference sequence).